These 2 T cell receptor beta chains share one sample of origin, sequenced in a study of OX40 agonist ivuxolimab in advanced cancers. Sequenced by immunoSEQ multiplex PCR; TCRdb stores in-frame clones only, minus some. The data show 89,000 or so clones, with approximately 86% seen just once and about 0.8% held by the top ten. The starting material was CD4+ or CD8+ T cells sorted from blood, obtained in a trial of the OX40 agonist ivuxolimab. These receptors were collected from an adult with an advanced solid tumor such as melanoma, head and neck, liver or kidney cancer.

This rearrangement joins TRBV5-4 to TRBJ1-2; no clear D. Germline V CDR1 and CDR2: SGHNT, YYREEE (reference sequence). There are 12 residues in the CDR3. The V end was cut by 1 base, the J end by 13 bases, with 14 bases between. This CDR3 reads CASSLSRIPLTF. In DNA form, the CDR3 reads TGTGCCAGCAGCTTGTCCCGGATTCCCCTCACCTTC.

The chain recombines TRBV20-1 with TRBJ2-7; D gene unclear. Germline assignment: CDR1 DFQATT and CDR2 SNEGSKA (reference sequence). The CDR3 consists of 11 residues. V lost 3 bases, J lost 6 bases, and 9 bases lay in between. The CDR3 DNA follows: TGCAGTGCTAGTCAAGAGCCCGAGCAGTACTTC. This translates into CSASQEPEQYF.